This entry concerns a single TCR beta chain. This clonotype was observed at least ten times. Its antigen remains undetermined. Per-base qualities were not stored, and no clone one base away is much larger. Preparation of the library involved UMI-ligation and nested PCR. An equimolar mix of two oligonucleotides covering both TRBC1 and TRBC2 was used as the beta constant-region primer. Four rounds of PCR, combining the SP2 primer with nested alpha and beta constant-region primers, were used to amplify the ligated cDNA. A single-stranded oligonucleotide carrying the SP2 primer and a 12-nucleotide UMI was ligated to the 3' end of the cDNA by T4 RNA ligase 1. Incubation of the ligation reaction lasted roughly 19-24 hours at 16 degrees C. To avoid over-amplification, PCR2 was usually performed as a SYBR Green qPCR and halted once a predetermined threshold was reached. All purifications after the first were performed with Agencourt AMPure XP magnetic beads. Libraries were quantified by Qubit and checked on a TapeStation, where a main peak was expected near 650 bp. Pooled libraries were sequenced on an Illumina MiSeq using v2 2x251 paired-end kits, and typically roughly 0.85-2.1 million reads were obtained per sample. Each sample's library went into the pool at about 4.2 nM, and roughly 4.5-7.5% PhiX was added to help with cluster recognition. Concerning the study's data processing: V and J genes were assigned to Demultiplexor-processed FASTQ reads by Decombinator through tag matching, with a single base-pair mismatch being allowed. UMIs were used by Collapsinator to correct both sequencing errors and frequency errors arising from PCR heterogeneity. TCRs were translated and CDR3s were extracted from the conserved cysteine to the FGXG phenylalanine by CDR3Translator, with non-productive sequences being flagged. Gini, Shannon entropy and inverse Simpson indices were calculated on repertoires that had been subsampled to equal numbers of UMI-defined TCRs. Within the linear range, a power law was fitted to clonotype abundance distributions using maximum likelihood. When run on a single naive CD8 sample, MIGEC and the pipeline yielded similar UMI counts, similar unique TCR numbers and similar clonal distributions. In one analysis, naive TCRs also found in any memory subset of the same donor were removed from the naive repertoire. The repertoires were searched for roughly 7,000 CMV-associated CDR3 sequences that had been compiled from VDJdb and a published dataset. TCRdb reanalyzed the raw reads on its own, using fastp at Q25 for trimming and MiXCR for clone calling, and kept in-frame beta chains. Every entry covers one CDR3 protein and lists the most common genes and DNA from its rows. TCRdb's processing, not the authors', yielded these V and J calls. This sample is represented by about 90,000 distinct CDR3 sequences; approximately 10% of them were singletons. 0.12% to 0.15% of the sample is in the top ten clones.

This entry belongs to a study of naive and memory T cell subsets (dated by TCRdb to about 2017). Study-wide context: Sorted naive and memory T cell subsets from peripheral blood were analyzed in the study using a UMI-based, open-source pipeline for TCR alpha and beta sequencing. Complete agreement was observed between the functional CMV T cell responses and the IgG serology results. RNA was DNase-treated and reverse transcribed with TCR constant-region primers, mostly using SuperScript III.

Beyond this particular receptor, the publication reports: Following error correction, more than 85% of naive TCR sequences occurred only once, which made naive abundance distributions much steeper than those of memory subsets. No ground truth was available to validate the repertoire findings for the naive and memory subsets. Clonotypes were defined as single alpha or beta chain sequences, not paired alpha/beta receptors. Naive repertoires, especially CD8, contained a few larger clonotypes, possibly memory cells re-expressing CD45RA. In both CD4 and CD8 cells, going from naive through CM, EM and EMRA, the Gini index went up while Shannon and inverse Simpson diversity went down. RNA-based TCR counts may be affected by expression changes linked to T cell activation and differentiation. A power law was followed by TCR abundance, with an exponent that differed between naive and memory subsets but was consistent across the three individuals.

From the second PCR step on, the TCR alpha and beta chain libraries were amplified in separate reactions. Donor CMV status was determined by IFNgamma production from CD4+ T cells after overnight stimulation of fresh PBMCs with CMV viral lysate. CD4 T cells were positively selected using Miltenyi beads, after which CD8 T cells were positively selected from the CD4-negative fraction. Cells were stained for CD3, CD4, CD8, CD45RA, CD27 and a live/dead dye and were sorted on a BD Aria II into four subsets based on CD45RA and CD27. A few healthy volunteers provided blood, and each donor's sample was split into CD4 and CD8 T cells and then further divided into four differentiation subsets. Roughly 120 ml of peripheral blood was collected from each donor, and PBMC were isolated by Ficoll-Paque PLUS density-gradient centrifugation. The sorted cells were lysed in RLT buffer, after which RNA was extracted using a Qiagen RNeasy kit and kept at -80 degrees C.

CDR1 is given as MNHNY and CDR2 as SVGAGI, both from the germline V gene (reference sequence). Trimming leaves V shorter by 3 bases and J shorter by 1 base, with the junction holding 4 bases beyond the gene matches. From the cysteine up to the phenylalanine, the CDR3 has a length of 15 residues. Left in the record is the CDR3 DNA by itself, 45 bases read in frame from the first base. The rearrangement combines TRBV6-6 with TRBJ2-5; 8 junctional bases match TRBD1. The clonotype comes from a human donor in good health. Sequencing was done on a sample of naive CD4+ T cells from blood. The cell subset or site label, read with the paper, signifies: naive T cells, CD45RA high CD27+. Here the CDR3 is given as CASSYQDRAQETQYF. DNA sequence: TGTGCCAGCAGTTATCAGGACAGGGCCCAAGAGACCCAGTACTTC.